This is a list of T cell receptor beta chains from one sample in a study of blood T cell repertoires in COVID-19. The protocol was immunoSEQ multiplex PCR, while the TCRdb copy is restricted to in-frame clones and leaves out a portion. Of 100,000 to 150,000 clones listed, around 87% are singletons. Sequencing was done on a sample of peripheral blood. Source of these receptors: a man aged 45-65 years with active COVID-19. Each CDR3 is given with its conserved first and last residue. A D gene is named only where the DNA matches it firmly. Size tells how often a clone was seen (once, few, many) or the class of an expanded clone, and some rows leave it out.

size: NA
D: TRBD2
V: TRBV7-2
J: TRBJ2-5
CDR3: CASSFGLVETQYF
DNA: TGTGCCAGCAGCTTTGGACTAGTAGAGACCCAGTACTTC

size: NA
D: NA
V: TRBV4-1
J: TRBJ2-7
CDR3: CASSHQTLLDPYEQYF
DNA: TGCGCCAGCAGCCATCAAACGCTTCTAGACCCCTACGAGCAGTACTTC

size: NA
D: TRBD1
V: TRBV6-1
J: TRBJ2-1
CDR3: CASSERSRGPYPMGEQFF
DNA: TGTGCCAGCAGTGAAAGGAGCAGGGGGCCTTACCCTATGGGTGAGCAGTTCTTC

size: NA
D: NA
V: TRBV3-1/TRBV3-2
J: TRBJ2-1
CDR3: CASSQEAGPYNEQFF
DNA: TGTGCCAGCAGCCAAGAAGCAGGGCCCTACAATGAGCAGTTCTTC

size: NA
D: NA
V: TRBV9
J: TRBJ1-2
CDR3: CASSVDQGLRGYTF
DNA: TGTGCCAGCAGCGTAGATCAGGGGTTGCGGGGCTACACCTTC

size: NA
D: NA
V: TRBV11-2
J: TRBJ1-1
CDR3: CASSPGTPRVTEAFF
DNA: TGTGCCAGCAGCCCGGGGACTCCCCGGGTAACTGAAGCTTTCTTT

size: NA
D: NA
V: TRBV3-1/TRBV3-2
J: TRBJ1-2
CDR3: CASSTSGYGYTF
DNA: TGTGCCAGCAGCACCAGCGGCTATGGCTACACCTTC

size: NA
D: NA
V: TRBV5-1
J: TRBJ2-4
CDR3: CASSQDVRVTYIQYF
DNA: TGCGCCAGCAGCCAGGATGTGAGGGTAACGTACATTCAGTACTTC

size: NA
D: NA
V: TRBV6-5
J: TRBJ1-5
CDR3: CASSLTGNDQPQHF
DNA: TGTGCCAGCAGCCTCACAGGGAACGATCAGCCCCAGCATTTT

size: NA
D: TRBD1
V: TRBV9
J: TRBJ1-1
CDR3: CASSDPGTGRSTEAFF
DNA: TGTGCCAGCAGCGATCCCGGGACAGGGAGGTCCACTGAAGCTTTCTTT

size: NA
D: NA
V: TRBV18
J: TRBJ1-1
CDR3: CASSAEKMNTEAFF
DNA: TGTGCCAGCTCAGCCGAGAAAATGAACACTGAAGCTTTCTTT

size: NA
D: NA
V: TRBV3-1/TRBV3-2
J: TRBJ2-2
CDR3: CASSRGTGVRSGELFF
DNA: TGTGCCAGCAGCCGGGGGACTGGAGTTAGGTCCGGGGAGCTGTTTTTT

size: NA
D: TRBD2
V: TRBV12-5
J: TRBJ2-3
CDR3: CASGIAGGFSQYF
DNA: TGTGCTAGTGGTATCGCGGGGGGTTTTTCGCAGTATTTT

size: NA
D: NA
V: TRBV30
J: TRBJ1-5
CDR3: CAWSPSQFNQPQHF
DNA: TGTGCCTGGAGCCCAAGTCAGTTTAATCAGCCCCAGCATTTT

size: NA
D: NA
V: TRBV7-9
J: TRBJ2-1
CDR3: CASSPDWSSYNEQFF
DNA: TGTGCCAGCAGCCCTGACTGGAGCTCCTACAATGAGCAGTTCTTC

size: NA
D: NA
V: TRBV3-1/TRBV3-2
J: TRBJ2-3
CDR3: CASSPGTKWDTQYF
DNA: TGTGCCAGCAGCCCTGGGACAAAGTGGGATACGCAGTATTTT

size: NA
D: TRBD1
V: TRBV10-3
J: TRBJ1-2
CDR3: CAISLGTGFGSYGYTF
DNA: TGTGCCATCAGTCTGGGGACAGGGTTTGGCAGCTATGGCTACACCTTC

size: NA
D: NA
V: TRBV6-4
J: TRBJ1-6
CDR3: CASSAAVGADSPLHF
DNA: TGTGCCAGCAGTGCCGCCGTAGGGGCGGATTCACCCCTCCACTTT

size: NA
D: TRBD1
V: TRBV5-4
J: TRBJ1-4
CDR3: CASSRSTGDNEKLFF
DNA: TGTGCCAGCAGCCGATCCACAGGGGATAATGAAAAACTGTTTTTT

size: NA
D: TRBD1
V: TRBV5-6
J: TRBJ1-5
CDR3: CASSLDRAQPQHF
DNA: TGTGCCAGCAGCCTGGACAGGGCTCAGCCCCAGCATTTT

size: NA
D: NA
V: TRBV18
J: TRBJ1-4
CDR3: CASSPAQGLGNEKLFF
DNA: TGTGCCAGCTCACCAGCCCAGGGGCTAGGTAATGAAAAACTGTTTTTT

size: NA
D: NA
V: TRBV6-2/TRBV6-3
J: TRBJ2-1
CDR3: CASSYVVPIREQFF
DNA: TGTGCCAGCAGTTATGTTGTGCCTATCCGGGAGCAGTTCTTC

size: NA
D: NA
V: TRBV6-5
J: TRBJ1-1
CDR3: CAGGTGNTEAFF
DNA: TGTGCCGGGGGCACGGGGAACACTGAAGCTTTCTTT

size: NA
D: TRBD2
V: TRBV5-8
J: TRBJ2-1
CDR3: CASSLERGSYNEQFF
DNA: TGTGCCAGCAGCTTGGAGCGGGGCTCCTACAATGAGCAGTTCTTC

size: NA
D: NA
V: TRBV25-1
J: TRBJ2-1
CDR3: CASSDPRGTLHGEQFF
DNA: TGTGCCAGCAGTGATCCACGGGGGACGTTACACGGTGAGCAGTTCTTC

size: NA
D: NA
V: TRBV4-1
J: TRBJ1-1
CDR3: CASSQARGNTEAFF
DNA: TGCGCCAGCAGCCAGGCCAGGGGTAATACTGAAGCTTTCTTT

size: NA
D: NA
V: TRBV20-1
J: TRBJ1-6
CDR3: CSASTAGISSYNSPLHF
DNA: TGCAGTGCTAGTACCGCAGGGATTAGCTCCTATAATTCACCCCTCCACTTT

size: NA
D: NA
V: TRBV11-3
J: TRBJ1-1
CDR3: CASSYYSNTEAFF
DNA: TGTGCCAGCAGCTACTATTCGAACACTGAAGCTTTCTTT

size: once
D: NA
V: TRBV21-1
J: TRBJ1-4
CDR3: CASSSARGTGVEKLFF
DNA: TGTGCCAGCAGTTCCGCGAGGGGGACAGGGGTTGAAAAACTGTTTTTT

size: NA
D: TRBD1
V: TRBV6-2/TRBV6-3
J: TRBJ2-4
CDR3: CASSFPDRLAKNIQYF
DNA: TGTGCCAGCAGTTTCCCGGACAGGCTAGCCAAAAACATTCAGTACTTC

size: NA
D: TRBD1
V: TRBV18
J: TRBJ1-1
CDR3: CASSPLQGADTEAFF
DNA: TGTGCCAGCTCACCCTTACAGGGGGCTGACACTGAAGCTTTCTTT

size: few
D: NA
V: TRBV15
J: TRBJ1-4
CDR3: CATSSTRADLGKGLFF
DNA: TGTGCCACCAGCAGCACCAGGGCAGATTTGGGGAAAGGGCTGTTTTTT

size: NA
D: NA
V: TRBV5-4
J: TRBJ2-2
CDR3: CASSEGGLVTGELFF
DNA: TGTGCCAGCAGCGAGGGGGGGCTTGTCACCGGGGAGCTGTTTTTT

size: NA
D: TRBD1
V: TRBV20-1
J: TRBJ2-2
CDR3: CSASKGVGTGNTGELFF
DNA: TGCAGTGCTAGTAAGGGGGTGGGGACAGGCAACACCGGGGAGCTGTTTTTT

size: NA
D: NA
V: TRBV19
J: TRBJ1-2
CDR3: CASSIGAGRANYGYTF
DNA: TGTGCCAGTAGTATTGGCGCGGGGCGGGCGAACTATGGCTACACCTTC

size: once
D: TRBD1
V: TRBV2
J: TRBJ1-5
CDR3: CASRDRGRGQPQHF
DNA: TGTGCCAGCAGGGACAGGGGGCGAGGACAGCCCCAGCATTTT

size: NA
D: TRBD2
V: TRBV4-3
J: TRBJ2-1
CDR3: CASSQDRSGGADEQFF
DNA: TGCGCCAGCAGCCAAGACCGCAGCGGGGGGGCCGATGAGCAGTTCTTC

size: NA
D: NA
V: TRBV30
J: TRBJ2-7
CDR3: CAWNLWGQDEQYF
DNA: TGTGCCTGGAACCTCTGGGGGCAGGACGAGCAGTACTTC

size: NA
D: NA
V: TRBV4-1
J: TRBJ1-3
CDR3: CASSLRITGSDSGNTIYF
DNA: TGCGCCAGCAGCCTGAGAATAACAGGGTCTGACTCTGGAAACACCATATATTTT

size: NA
D: TRBD1
V: TRBV6-5
J: TRBJ1-6
CDR3: CASNIGTGGHSPLHF
DNA: TGTGCCAGCAATATCGGGACAGGGGGACATTCACCCCTCCACTTT

size: few
D: NA
V: TRBV21-1
J: TRBJ2-5
CDR3: CASSLRRKEETQYF
DNA: TGTGCCAGCAGCCTCCGGAGGAAAGAGGAGACCCAGTACTTC

size: NA
D: TRBD1
V: TRBV19
J: TRBJ2-6
CDR3: CASSRTGFSGANVLTF
DNA: TGTGCCAGTAGTAGGACAGGGTTCTCTGGGGCCAACGTCCTGACTTTC

size: few
D: TRBD2
V: TRBV24-1
J: TRBJ2-1
CDR3: CATSDPRTSGDEQFF
DNA: TGTGCCACCAGTGATCCGCGGACTAGCGGGGATGAGCAGTTCTTC

size: NA
D: TRBD2
V: TRBV5-1
J: TRBJ2-3
CDR3: CASSLASSGGTDTQYF
DNA: TGCGCCAGCAGCTTGGCGTCTAGCGGGGGCACAGATACGCAGTATTTT

size: NA
D: NA
V: TRBV7-8
J: TRBJ2-1
CDR3: CASSFLVGGGAPSYNEQFF
DNA: TGTGCCAGCAGCTTTCTGGTAGGTGGCGGGGCCCCCTCCTACAATGAGCAGTTCTTC

size: NA
D: TRBD1
V: TRBV9
J: TRBJ1-2
CDR3: CASSLDRGNYGYTF
DNA: TGTGCCAGCAGCCTTGACAGGGGCAACTATGGCTACACCTTC

size: NA
D: NA
V: TRBV4-3
J: TRBJ2-1
CDR3: CASSPSSGDEQFF
DNA: TGCGCCAGCAGCCCTTCAAGCGGCGATGAGCAGTTCTTC

size: NA
D: TRBD1
V: TRBV10-3
J: TRBJ1-1
CDR3: CAISPAQGALNTEAFF
DNA: TGTGCCATCAGTCCCGCACAGGGGGCTTTGAACACTGAAGCTTTCTTT

size: NA
D: NA
V: TRBV6-5
J: TRBJ2-5
CDR3: CASSPPGKATQYF
DNA: TGTGCCAGCAGTCCTCCGGGGAAGGCGACCCAGTACTTC

size: NA
D: TRBD1
V: TRBV6-5
J: TRBJ2-2
CDR3: CASRITGAGELFF
DNA: TGTGCCAGCCGTATAACAGGGGCCGGGGAGCTGTTTTTT

size: NA
D: NA
V: TRBV6-2/TRBV6-3
J: TRBJ2-2
CDR3: CASSLRQGLTGELFF
DNA: TGTGCCAGCAGTCTCCGTCAGGGGCTAACCGGGGAGCTGTTTTTT

size: NA
D: NA
V: TRBV5-1
J: TRBJ2-4
CDR3: CASSLGGYGKGENIQYF
DNA: TGCGCCAGCAGCTTGGGAGGTTACGGAAAGGGGGAAAACATTCAGTACTTC

size: NA
D: NA
V: TRBV5-6
J: TRBJ2-3
CDR3: CASSSTTSDTQYF
DNA: TGTGCCAGCAGCTCCACAACGTCAGATACGCAGTATTTT

size: once
D: TRBD1
V: TRBV4-1
J: TRBJ2-3
CDR3: CASSWGQTSTDTQYF
DNA: TGCGCCAGCTCCTGGGGACAGACTAGCACAGATACGCAGTATTTT

size: NA
D: NA
V: TRBV5-1
J: TRBJ1-1
CDR3: CASSAGQYIEAFF
DNA: TGCGCCAGCAGCGCGGGCCAATACATTGAAGCTTTCTTT